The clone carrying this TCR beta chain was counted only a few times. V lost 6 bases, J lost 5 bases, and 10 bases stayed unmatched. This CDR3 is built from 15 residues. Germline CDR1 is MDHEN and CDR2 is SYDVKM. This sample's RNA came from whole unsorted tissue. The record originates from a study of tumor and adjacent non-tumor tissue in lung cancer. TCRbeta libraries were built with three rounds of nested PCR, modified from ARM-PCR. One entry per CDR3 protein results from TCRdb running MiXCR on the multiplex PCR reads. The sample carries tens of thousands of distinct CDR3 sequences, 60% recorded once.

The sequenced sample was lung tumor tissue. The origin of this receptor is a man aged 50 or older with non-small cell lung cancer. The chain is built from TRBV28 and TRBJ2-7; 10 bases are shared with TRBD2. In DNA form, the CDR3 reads TGTGCCAGCAGCCTACTAGCGGGACGCCTCAACGAGCAGTACTTC. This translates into CASSLLAGRLNEQYF.